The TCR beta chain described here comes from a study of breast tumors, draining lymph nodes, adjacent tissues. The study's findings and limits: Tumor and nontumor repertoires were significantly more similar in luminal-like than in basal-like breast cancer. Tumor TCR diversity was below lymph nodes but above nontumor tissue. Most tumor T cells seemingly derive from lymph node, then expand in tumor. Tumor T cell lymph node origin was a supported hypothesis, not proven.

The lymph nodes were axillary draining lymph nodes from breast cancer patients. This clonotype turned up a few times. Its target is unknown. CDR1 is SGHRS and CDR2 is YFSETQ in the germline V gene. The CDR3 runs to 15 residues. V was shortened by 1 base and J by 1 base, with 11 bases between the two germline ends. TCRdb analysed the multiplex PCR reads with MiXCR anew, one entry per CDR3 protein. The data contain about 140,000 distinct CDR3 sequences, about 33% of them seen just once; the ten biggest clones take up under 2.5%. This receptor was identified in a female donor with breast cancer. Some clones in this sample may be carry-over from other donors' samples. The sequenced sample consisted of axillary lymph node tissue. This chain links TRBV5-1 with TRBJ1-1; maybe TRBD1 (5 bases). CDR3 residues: CASSLSGRQNTEAFF. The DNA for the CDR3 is TGCGCCAGCAGCTTGTCGGGACGGCAGAACACTGAAGCTTTCTTT.